The 29 T cell receptor beta chains presented below share a single source sample, sequenced in a study of shared clonotypes between healthy human individuals. Method: immunoSEQ multiplex PCR; TCRdb's copy keeps in-frame clones and lacks some. In the table there are some 2,000,000 clones, 85% to 95% of which are singletons. Sample: naive CD4+ T cells sorted from blood. The subset was: CD45RA+ positively selected. The receptors here all came from a man younger than 35 in good health.

J is TRBJ2-6 and V is TRBV5-4; D possibly uses TRBD1 or TRBD2 (5 bases each). Germline CDR1 reads SGHNT; CDR2 reads YYREEE (reference sequence). V shed 6 bases and J shed 3 bases, with 19 bases lying between them. The CDR3 totals 17 residues. For the CDR3, the DNA is TGTGCCAGCACCACCGAGGGGTTTGAAATTGGGGCCAACGTCCTGACTTTC. This sequence encodes CASTTEGFEIGANVLTF.

The chain joins TRBV29-1 to TRBJ2-1, with 12 positions matching TRBD2. With V trimmed by 3 bases and J by 3 bases, 15 bases remained unmatched. Germline-derived CDR1 and CDR2 are SQVTM and ANQGSEA. The CDR3 has 19 residues. As DNA, the CDR3 is TGCAGCGTTGATTATCGTCCGACTAGCGGGAGAAGGAACTACAATGAGCAGTTCTTC. Its protein is CSVDYRPTSGRRNYNEQFF.

The chain uses TRBV5-4 and TRBJ1-2, with 9 bases that match TRBD1. This CDR3 spans 14 amino acids. Germline CDR1 is SGHNT and CDR2 is YYREEE (reference sequence). The trim removed 4 bases at V and 8 bases at J, leaving 9 bases unmatched. The CDR3 reads CASSHPDRGKGYTF. The CDR3, as DNA: TGTGCCAGCAGCCACCCGGACAGGGGTAAAGGCTACACCTTC.

The V call is TRBV6-1, the J call TRBJ1-4; the match to TRBD1 covers 8 bases. Looked up from germline, CDR1 is MNHNS and CDR2 is SASEGT. Trimming at V came to 5 bases and at J to 0 bases, leaving 2 bases not matched to a gene. The CDR3 is 15 amino acids. CDR3 sequence: CASSLTGATNEKLFF. In nucleotides, the CDR3 is TGTGCCAGCAGTCTGACAGGGGCAACTAATGAAAAACTGTTTTTT.

This chain joins TRBV5-1 and TRBJ1-1, with 7 bases matching TRBD1. CDR3 length: 15 amino acids. Trimming cost V 2 bases and J 1 base; bases outside gene matches: 5. The germline V gene has CDR1 SGHRS and CDR2 YFSETQ. CDR3 residues: CASSFEDRSNTEAFF. The CDR3 coding sequence is TGCGCCAGCAGCTTCGAGGACAGGTCGAACACTGAAGCTTTCTTT.

The rearrangement uses TRBV2 and TRBJ2-2; tentative D call: TRBD2 (5 bases). V dropped 4 bases and J dropped 7 bases, with 16 bases sitting between them. Per germline, CDR1 SNHLY and CDR2 FYNNEI. CDR3 length: 15 amino acids. The CDR3 sequence is CASSVVGLAGGELFF. CDR3 bases: TGTGCCAGCAGTGTGGTGGGGTTGGCGGGCGGGGAGCTGTTTTTT.

The chain couples TRBV4-1 to TRBJ1-2; 7 bases agree with TRBD1. Germline trimming cut 4 bases from V and 3 bases from J; bases unmatched to any gene: 8. The CDR3 loop spans 15 amino acids. CDR1 is MGHRA and CDR2 is YSYEKL in the germline V gene. In DNA, the CDR3 is TGCGCCAGCAGCCGATTTTCCGGGACAGACTATGGCTACACCTTC. This encodes CASSRFSGTDYGYTF.

This clone was detected only once. The chain couples TRBV10-2 to TRBJ2-7; D not certain. Trimming took off 1 base at V and 2 bases at J, with 9 bases between the two ends. There are 14 residues in the CDR3. Germline V gene lookup returns CDR1 WSHSY and CDR2 SAAADI. The CDR3 DNA reads as TGCGCCAGCAGTGAGTATGACGGCCCCTACGAGCAGTACTTC. This gives the protein CASSEYDGPYEQYF.

In this sample, this clone turned up a few times. This chain links TRBV9 with TRBJ1-3, with a tentative D call TRBD1 (5 bases). There are 16 residues in the CDR3. Germline V gene data show CDR1 as SGDLS and CDR2 as YYNGEE. The V end was cut by 4 bases, the J end by 0 bases, with 14 bases between. CDR3 DNA: TGTGCCAGCAGCAAACGCTCTGACAGCTCTGGAAACACCATATATTTT. It encodes CASSKRSDSSGNTIYF.

The chain has TRBV29-1 and TRBJ2-1; 7 bases agree with TRBD1. The CDR3 covers 14 residues. V shed 6 bases and J 10 bases; nucleotides not matched to a gene: 15. CDR1 is SQVTM, CDR2 ANQGSEA, per germline. The CDR3 DNA is TGCAGCGTCCAAGGGCTAATAAGACAGGGCGAGCAGTTCTTC. This sequence encodes CSVQGLIRQGEQFF.

The chain joins TRBV11-3 to TRBJ1-1; 11 nucleotides match TRBD1. Germline assignment: CDR1 SGHNT and CDR2 YENEEA. The V segment lost 3 bases and the J segment 9 bases; nucleotides outside the gene matches: 0. This CDR3 region has 12 residues. CDR3 sequence (DNA): TGTGCCAGCAGCTTGGACAGGGGGCAAGCTTTCTTT. This gives the protein CASSLDRGQAFF.

The chain carries TRBV12-5 and TRBJ2-2; possibly TRBD2 for D (6 bases). Germline lookup yields CDR1 LGHNT and CDR2 FRNRAP. The CDR3 sequence is 14 residues long. V was clipped by 10 bases and J by 5 bases, with 17 bases between them. The CDR3 nucleotides are TGTGCTACCGGGCTCGGGAGTCAGACCGGGGAGCTGTTTTTT. It yields the protein CATGLGSQTGELFF.

The chain employs TRBV27 and TRBJ1-1; D not certain. V lost 6 bases to trimming and J lost 0 bases, with 14 bases between them. This CDR3 contains 15 residues. The germline V gene encodes CDR1 MNHEY and CDR2 SMNVEV (reference sequence). The CDR3 DNA reads as TGTGCCAGCAGATTTAGGACGGGAATGAACACTGAAGCTTTCTTT. Its translation is CASRFRTGMNTEAFF.

Remarks on this clone: The identical CDR3 is also encoded by other nucleotide sequences in the sample. The V gene is TRBV11-2, the J gene TRBJ2-3, with D tentatively TRBD1 (6 bases). CDR1 and CDR2 from the germline V gene are SGHAT and FQNNGV. CDR3 length: 14 residues. Deletions cut 5 bases from V and 2 bases from J, with 11 bases between. CDR3 residues: CASSLTGITDTQYF. Written as DNA, the CDR3 is TGTGCCAGCAGCCTGACAGGAATCACAGATACGCAGTATTTT.

The chain joins TRBV7-3 to TRBJ2-2; possible D gene TRBD2, 6 bases. The CDR3 sequence is 13 residues long. Germline V lookup: CDR1 SGHTA, CDR2 FQGTGA. The V and J ends lost 5 bases and 6 bases respectively, with 10 bases between them. CDR3 protein: CASSPGGAGELFF. The CDR3 coding sequence is TGTGCCAGCAGCCCCGGCGGGGCCGGGGAGCTGTTTTTT.

CDR3 protein: CASSLEGMQPQHF. For the CDR3, the DNA is TGTGCCAGCAGCTTAGAGGGGATGCAGCCCCAGCATTTT. The chain links TRBV7-9 to TRBJ1-5, with a weak D call TRBD1 (5 bases). Trimming left V 1 base short and J 7 bases short, with 8 bases between. Germline V lookup: CDR1 SEHNR, CDR2 FQNEAQ (reference sequence). This CDR3 spans 13 amino acids.

The rearrangement joins TRBV11-2 to TRBJ2-3, with D possibly TRBD1 on 6 matching bases. The CDR3 spans 14 residues. Between the trimmed V and J ends, which lost 5 bases and 3 bases, there was a span of 12 bases. Per the germline V gene, CDR1 is SGHAT and CDR2 is FQNNGV. The CDR3 DNA reads TGTGCCAGCAGCCGCAACAGGGCTACAGATACGCAGTATTTT. It is translated as CASSRNRATDTQYF.

This rearrangement joins TRBV10-3 to TRBJ1-5, with D unclear. The CDR3 is made up of 13 amino acids. CDR1 is ENHRY and CDR2 is SYGVKD in the germline V gene. Trimming removed 5 bases at V and 4 bases at J, with 9 bases between. This chain's CDR3 is CAISTDLNQPQHF. Here the CDR3 DNA reads TGTGCCATCAGTACGGACCTGAATCAGCCCCAGCATTTT.

The V and J genes are TRBV27 and TRBJ1-3, with D hard to call. The CDR3 runs to 15 residues. Germline V gives CDR1 MNHEY, CDR2 SMNVEV (reference sequence). V lost 0 bases to trimming and J lost 0 bases, with 6 bases between them. The CDR3 DNA reads TGTGCCAGCAGTTTATCGGGTAACTCTGGAAACACCATATATTTT. Protein product: CASSLSGNSGNTIYF.

As regards this clone: This CDR3 is also generated by other DNA sequences in the sample. The J gene is TRBJ1-5, the V gene TRBV2; possibly TRBD1 for D (5 bases). This CDR3 spans 15 amino acids. V shed 6 bases and J shed 2 bases, with 14 bases lying between them. Germline V gene data show CDR1 as SNHLY and CDR2 as FYNNEI. The CDR3: CASSGGQGGNQPQHF. In nucleotides, the CDR3 is TGTGCCAGCAGCGGCGGGCAGGGCGGCAATCAGCCCCAGCATTTT.

V and J are TRBV25-1 and TRBJ1-1, with D uncertain. V lost 5 bases to trimming and J lost 2 bases, with 12 bases between them. This CDR3 has 14 amino acids. The germline CDR1 and CDR2 sequences are MGHDK and SYGVNS. This CDR3 reads CASSRRTGNTEAFF. The CDR3 DNA reads TGTGCCAGCAGTCGTAGGACGGGTAACACTGAAGCTTTCTTT.

J is TRBJ1-3 and V is TRBV30, with D hard to call. Germline CDR1 and CDR2: GTSNPN and SVGIG (reference sequence). Trimming removed 5 bases from V and 3 bases from J, with 11 bases in between. The CDR3 consists of 13 residues. The CDR3 bases are TGTGCCTGGGACGGTATTCTTGGAAACACCATATATTTT. Protein sequence: CAWDGILGNTIYF.

Only one count was recorded for this clone. The V call is TRBV10-3, the J call TRBJ1-4; D is ambiguous. This CDR3 has 14 residues. With 0 bases removed from V and 8 bases from J, the gap between germline ends came to 10 bases. Germline values: CDR1 ENHRY, CDR2 SYGVKD. Here the CDR3 DNA reads TGTGCCATCAGTGAGTCACTAACTAGGGAAAAACTGTTTTTT. Translated: CAISESLTREKLFF.

V and J are TRBV19 and TRBJ1-6; TRBD1 matches at 7 bases. The germline V gene encodes CDR1 LNHDA and CDR2 SQIVND (reference sequence). The CDR3 is 14 residues long. The V and J ends lost 7 bases and 11 bases, in that order; junction bases with no gene match: 11. The CDR3 region is CASTPGSGQTPLHF. The CDR3 DNA follows: TGTGCCAGTACCCCCGGATCGGGACAGACACCCCTCCACTTT.

The chain is built from TRBV5-1 and TRBJ2-1, with D tentatively TRBD1 (5 bases). Germline CDR1 SGHRS, CDR2 YFSETQ. The CDR3 contains 16 residues. Trimming removed 0 bases from V and 2 bases from J, with 12 bases in between. This CDR3 reads CASSLASGSTYNEQFF. As DNA, the CDR3 is TGCGCCAGCAGCTTGGCGTCAGGGTCGACCTACAATGAGCAGTTCTTC.

In DNA, the CDR3 is TGCGCCAGCAGCTTGGCAATCCAGCTTAATTCACCCCTCCACTTT. The encoded protein is CASSLAIQLNSPLHF. The V gene is TRBV5-1, the J gene TRBJ1-6, with D unresolved. V lost 0 bases and J 6 bases, leaving 10 bases between the germline ends. The length of the CDR3 is 15 residues. Germline V gene sequence: CDR1 SGHRS, CDR2 YFSETQ.

J is TRBJ1-2 and V is TRBV30; D is undetermined. The V end lost 4 bases, the J end lost 4 bases, and 22 bases lay between the germline ends. The germline CDR1 and CDR2 sequences are GTSNPN and SVGIG (reference sequence). The CDR3 contains 16 residues. The CDR3 protein is CAWTQFRVRKSYGYTF. The DNA of the CDR3 is TGTGCCTGGACCCAATTCCGGGTCCGGAAGAGCTATGGCTACACCTTC. Using reference TRBV30 and TRBJ1-2 for the parts outside the CDR3, the full variable domain is SQTIHQWPATLVQPVGSPLSLECTVEGTSNPNLYWYRQAAGRGLQLLFYSVGIGQISSEVPQNLSASRPQDRQFILSSKKLLLSDSGFYLCAWTQFRVRKSYGYTFGSGTRLTVV.

The V gene is TRBV5-1, the J gene TRBJ1-6; D not certain. Germline CDR1 reads SGHRS; CDR2 reads YFSETQ. The V end was cut by 0 bases, the J end by 7 bases, with 11 bases between. CDR3 length: 15 amino acids. CDR3 in DNA: TGCGCCAGCAGCTTGGGTCAGGACGGCAATTCACCCCTCCACTTT. Protein sequence: CASSLGQDGNSPLHF.

This sequence joins TRBV29-1 and TRBJ1-3; maybe TRBD1 (5 bases). Germline CDR1 is SQVTM and CDR2 is ANQGSEA. Between the trimmed V and J ends, which lost 3 bases and 2 bases, there was a span of 8 bases. The CDR3 runs to 13 residues. The CDR3 DNA reads as TGCAGCGTTGATCCGGACACTGGAAACACCATATATTTT. It is translated as CSVDPDTGNTIYF.